The text below deals with one T cell receptor (beta chain). This record comes from a study of blood T cell repertoires in COVID-19. Study as a whole: Some COVID-19 samples were acute and others convalescent; all came from the United States, Italy and Spain. T cells, B-cell-depleted T cells, or PBMCs supplied cDNA or gDNA.

The V end was cut by 1 base, the J end by 13 bases, with 13 bases between. The V gene's germline CDR1 is KGHDR and CDR2 SFDVKD. The CDR3 spans 13 residues. As originally analysed: Amplification of reference gene primers was used by the study to estimate nucleated cell counts. Only in-frame clones appear in the TCRdb table, and some are missing; sequencing was by immunoSEQ multiplex PCR. That table supplies the V and J calls and clone size; D and trimming were determined from the DNA. The table lists 25,000 to 40,000 clones, around 83% of them singletons. The sequence was obtained from a human donor in a cohort sampled during active COVID-19. This chain connects TRBV24-1 to TRBJ2-1; no clear D. The sequenced material came from peripheral blood. The CDR3 protein is CATSDFASRVQFF. The CDR3 DNA is TGTGCCACCAGTGATTTTGCGTCCCGAGTTCAGTTCTTC.